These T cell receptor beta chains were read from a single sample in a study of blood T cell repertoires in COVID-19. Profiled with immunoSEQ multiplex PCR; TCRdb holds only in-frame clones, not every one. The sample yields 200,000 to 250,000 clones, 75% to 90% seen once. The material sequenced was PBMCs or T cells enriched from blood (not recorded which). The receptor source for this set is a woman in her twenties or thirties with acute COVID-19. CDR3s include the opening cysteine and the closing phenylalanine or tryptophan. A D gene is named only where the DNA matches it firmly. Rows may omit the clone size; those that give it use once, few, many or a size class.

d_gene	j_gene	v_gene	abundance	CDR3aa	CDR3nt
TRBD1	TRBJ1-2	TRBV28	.	CASSHRGQGKGYGYTF	TGTGCCAGCAGCCACCGTGGACAGGGCAAGGGCTATGGCTACACCTTC
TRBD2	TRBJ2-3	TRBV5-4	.	CASRSGLAGGESTDTQYF	TGTGCCAGCAGATCGGGACTAGCGGGAGGTGAGAGCACAGATACGCAGTATTTT
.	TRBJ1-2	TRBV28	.	CATFQGANYGYTF	TGTGCCACCTTTCAAGGAGCTAACTATGGCTACACCTTC
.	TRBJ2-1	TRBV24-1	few	CATSDRTAERYEQFF	TGTGCCACCAGTGACCGGACAGCGGAGAGGTATGAGCAGTTCTTC
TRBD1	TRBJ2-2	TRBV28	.	CASSEYRGLNTGELFF	TGTGCCAGCAGTGAGTACAGGGGCCTGAACACCGGGGAGCTGTTTTTT
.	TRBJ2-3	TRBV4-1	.	CASSRADTQYF	TGCGCCAGCAGCCGCGCAGATACGCAGTATTTT
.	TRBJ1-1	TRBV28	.	CASGGSMNTEAFF	TGTGCCAGCGGGGGCTCCATGAACACTGAAGCTTTCTTT
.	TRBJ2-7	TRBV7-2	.	CASSLAQGYEQYF	TGTGCCAGCAGCTTGGCACAGGGCTACGAGCAGTACTTC
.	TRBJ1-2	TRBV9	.	CASSPSFGELNYGYTF	TGTGCCAGCAGCCCCTCCTTTGGAGAGCTTAACTATGGCTACACCTTC
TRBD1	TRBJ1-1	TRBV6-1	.	CASSEARTGGVKGTDTEAFF	TGTGCCAGCAGTGAAGCCCGGACAGGGGGCGTGAAGGGAACAGACACTGAAGCTTTCTTT
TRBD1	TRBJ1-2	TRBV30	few	CAWSATGGSGYTF	TGTGCCTGGAGTGCCACAGGGGGATCAGGCTACACCTTC
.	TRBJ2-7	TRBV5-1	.	CASSKSGTTYEQYF	TGCGCCAGCAGCAAATCCGGGACAACGTACGAGCAGTACTTC
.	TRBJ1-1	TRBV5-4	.	CASSLDRSAEAFF	TGTGCCAGCAGCTTGGACAGGAGCGCTGAAGCTTTCTTT
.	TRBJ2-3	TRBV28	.	CASRKTSTDTQYF	TGTGCCAGCAGAAAAACTAGCACAGATACGCAGTATTTT
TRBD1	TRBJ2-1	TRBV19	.	CASRLQGTEQFF	TGTGCCAGTAGGTTACAGGGGACTGAGCAGTTCTTC
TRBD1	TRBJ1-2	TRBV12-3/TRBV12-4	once	CASSGGQGSGYTF	TGTGCCAGCAGTGGGGGACAGGGGTCTGGCTACACCTTC
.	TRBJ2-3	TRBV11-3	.	CASSLGAGADTQYF	TGTGCCAGCAGCTTGGGAGCCGGCGCAGATACGCAGTATTTT
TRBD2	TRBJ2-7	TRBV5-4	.	CASSSGTSGGFQQYF	TGTGCCAGCAGCTCGGGGACTAGCGGGGGGTTTCAGCAGTACTTC
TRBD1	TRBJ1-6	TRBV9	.	CASSPWDRGSNSPLHF	TGTGCCAGCAGCCCCTGGGACAGGGGTAGTAATTCACCCCTCCACTTT
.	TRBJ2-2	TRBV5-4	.	CASSPGGSHTGELFF	TGTGCCAGCAGCCCAGGGGGGTCGCACACCGGGGAGCTGTTTTTT
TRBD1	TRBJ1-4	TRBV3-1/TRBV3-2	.	CASSRRQGNEKLFF	TGTGCCAGCAGCCGTCGACAGGGAAATGAAAAACTGTTTTTT
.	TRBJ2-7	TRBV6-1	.	CASSDPLPREQYF	TGTGCCAGCAGTGATCCCCTTCCGCGCGAGCAGTACTTC
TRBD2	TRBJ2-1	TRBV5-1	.	CASSLVTSGPNEQFF	TGCGCCAGCAGCTTGGTTACTAGCGGACCCAATGAGCAGTTCTTC
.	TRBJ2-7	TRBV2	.	CASSEPSGAVYEQYF	TGTGCCAGCAGTGAGCCGTCGGGAGCTGTCTACGAGCAGTACTTC
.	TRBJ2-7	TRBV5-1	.	CASSLGQAGDEQYF	TGCGCCAGCAGCTTGGGACAGGCGGGGGACGAGCAGTACTTC
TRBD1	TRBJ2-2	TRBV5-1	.	CASSSRQGPGTGELFF	TGCGCCAGCAGCTCCCGACAGGGACCTGGCACCGGGGAGCTGTTTTTT
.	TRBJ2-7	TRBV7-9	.	CASSFQGPSYEQYF	TGTGCCAGCAGCTTCCAGGGGCCCTCCTACGAGCAGTACTTC
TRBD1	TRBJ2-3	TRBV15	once	CATSRVGTVADTQYF	TGTGCCACCAGCAGAGTTGGGACAGTGGCAGATACGCAGTATTTT
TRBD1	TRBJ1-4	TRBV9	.	CASSVETGGSEKLFF	TGTGCCAGCAGCGTAGAGACAGGGGGAAGCGAAAAACTGTTTTTT
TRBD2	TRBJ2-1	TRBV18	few	CASSPGLAGSDEQFF	TGTGCCAGCTCACCTGGACTAGCGGGGTCGGATGAGCAGTTCTTC
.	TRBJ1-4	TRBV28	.	CASSERGLGEKLFF	TGTGCCAGCAGTGAGAGGGGACTCGGGGAAAAACTGTTTTTT
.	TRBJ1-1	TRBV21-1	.	CASSKGSPYSGQPPLKKAFF	TGTGCCAGCAGCAAAGGTTCCCCCTACTCGGGACAGCCGCCGCTTAAGAAAGCTTTCTTT
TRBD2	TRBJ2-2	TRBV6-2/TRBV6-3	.	CASSYPTSGRSNTGELFF	TGTGCCAGCAGTTACCCGACTAGCGGGAGATCGAACACCGGGGAGCTGTTTTTT
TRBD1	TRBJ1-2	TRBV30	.	CAWSPGDRGYGYTF	TGTGCCTGGAGTCCTGGGGACAGGGGCTATGGCTACACCTTC
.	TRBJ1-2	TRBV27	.	CASKKADSRNRDGYTF	TGTGCCAGCAAAAAGGCGGACTCTAGGAATAGGGATGGCTACACCTTC
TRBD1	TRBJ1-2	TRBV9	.	CASSPNKGTGYGYTF	TGTGCCAGCAGCCCAAATAAGGGGACAGGCTATGGCTACACCTTC
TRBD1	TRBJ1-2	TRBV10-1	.	CASSQRQGEHYGYTF	TGCGCCAGCAGTCAGAGACAGGGAGAACACTATGGCTACACCTTC
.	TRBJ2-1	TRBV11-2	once	CASSRTRGRDNEQFF	TGTGCCAGCAGCCGTACTAGGGGGAGGGACAATGAGCAGTTCTTC
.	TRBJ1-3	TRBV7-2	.	CASSLGRWSRSGNTIYF	TGTGCCAGCAGCTTAGGTCGTTGGAGCCGCTCTGGAAACACCATATATTTT
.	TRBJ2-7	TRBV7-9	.	CASSPDSSYEQYF	TGTGCCAGCAGTCCCGACAGCTCCTACGAGCAGTACTTC
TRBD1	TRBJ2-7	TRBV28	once	CASRPTDRGLNEQYF	TGTGCCAGCAGACCCACGGACAGGGGGCTAAACGAGCAGTACTTC
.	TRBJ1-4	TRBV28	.	CASSLLLGAGEKLFF	TGTGCCAGCAGTTTATTATTGGGGGCCGGTGAAAAACTGTTTTTT
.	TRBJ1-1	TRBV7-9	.	CASSLEVQGWGTEAFF	TGTGCCAGCAGCCTGGAAGTACAGGGCTGGGGGACTGAAGCTTTCTTT
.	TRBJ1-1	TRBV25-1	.	CASSDRLNQNTEAFF	TGTGCCAGCAGTGACAGACTGAACCAGAACACTGAAGCTTTCTTT
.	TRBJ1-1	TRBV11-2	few	CASSLVSSGTNTEAFF	TGTGCCAGCAGCTTAGTCTCGAGCGGCACCAACACTGAAGCTTTCTTT
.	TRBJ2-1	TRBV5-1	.	CASSESGGQWNEQFF	TGCGCCAGCAGCGAATCAGGGGGGCAATGGAATGAGCAGTTCTTC
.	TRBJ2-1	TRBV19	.	CASSPRYNEQFF	TGTGCCAGTAGTCCCCGTTACAATGAGCAGTTCTTC
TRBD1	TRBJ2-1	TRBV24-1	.	CATSTGQGYEQFF	TGTGCCACCAGTACGGGACAGGGCTATGAGCAGTTCTTC
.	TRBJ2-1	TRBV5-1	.	CASSLAPNWANGEQFF	TGCGCCAGCAGCTTGGCTCCGAATTGGGCAAACGGTGAGCAGTTCTTC
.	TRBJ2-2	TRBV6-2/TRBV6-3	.	CASSYSAGTYTGELFF	TGTGCCAGCAGTTACTCGGCGGGGACCTACACCGGGGAGCTGTTTTTT
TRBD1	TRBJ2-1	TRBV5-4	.	CASSFRTGTGRNEQFF	TGTGCCAGCAGCTTCCGAACCGGGACAGGGCGCAATGAGCAGTTCTTC
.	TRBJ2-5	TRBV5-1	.	CASSFDYGGGTQYF	TGCGCCAGCAGCTTCGATTACGGGGGAGGGACCCAGTACTTC
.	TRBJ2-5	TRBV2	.	CASSGWGPETQYF	TGTGCCAGCAGCGGGTGGGGGCCAGAGACCCAGTACTTC
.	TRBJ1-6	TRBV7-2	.	CASSLLPRASSYNSPLHF	TGTGCCAGCAGCTTACTTCCCAGGGCGAGCTCCTATAATTCACCCCTCCACTTT
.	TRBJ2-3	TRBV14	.	CASSQGGGPFDTQYF	TGTGCCAGCAGCCAAGGGGGAGGCCCATTTGATACGCAGTATTTT
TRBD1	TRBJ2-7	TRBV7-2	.	CASSLDRVYEQYF	TGTGCCAGCAGCCTAGACAGGGTCTACGAGCAGTACTTC
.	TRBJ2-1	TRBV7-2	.	CASSWGDKSQFF	TGTGCCAGCAGCTGGGGAGATAAATCACAGTTCTTC